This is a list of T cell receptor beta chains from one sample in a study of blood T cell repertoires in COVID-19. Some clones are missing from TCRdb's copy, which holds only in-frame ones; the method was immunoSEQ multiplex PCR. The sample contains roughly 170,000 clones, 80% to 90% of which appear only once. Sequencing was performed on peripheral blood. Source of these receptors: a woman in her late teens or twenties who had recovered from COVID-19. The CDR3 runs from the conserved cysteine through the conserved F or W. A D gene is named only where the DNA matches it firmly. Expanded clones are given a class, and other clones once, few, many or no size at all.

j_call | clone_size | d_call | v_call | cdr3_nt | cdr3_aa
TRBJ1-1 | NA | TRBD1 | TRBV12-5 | TGTGCTAGTGGTTTGGTACTGGGACAGGGGACCGAAAACACTGAAGCTTTCTTT | CASGLVLGQGTENTEAFF
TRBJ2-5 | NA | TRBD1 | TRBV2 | TGTGCCAGCCTCCGGGACAGGGAGGAGACCCAGTACTTC | CASLRDREETQYF
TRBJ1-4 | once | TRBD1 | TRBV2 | TGTGCCAGCAGGACAGGGACTAGGAATGAAAAACTGTTTTTT | CASRTGTRNEKLFF
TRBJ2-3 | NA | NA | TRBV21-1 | TGTGCCCCCAGGGAAGCGGGGAGCGTAGATACGCAGTATTTT | CAPREAGSVDTQYF
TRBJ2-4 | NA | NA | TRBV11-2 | TGTGCCAGCAGCTTAGGTCCCCTCCGGGTCTCCAAAAACATTCAGTACTTC | CASSLGPLRVSKNIQYF
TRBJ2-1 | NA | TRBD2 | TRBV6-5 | TGTGCCAGCAGACTTAGCGGGGGGGCCGGGAATGAGCAGTTCTTC | CASRLSGGAGNEQFF
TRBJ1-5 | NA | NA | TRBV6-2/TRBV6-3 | TGTGCCAGCAGTTACAGGACAGATACCTATTTCGAGAGCAATCAGCCCCAGCATTTT | CASSYRTDTYFESNQPQHF
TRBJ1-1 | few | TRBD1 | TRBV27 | TGTGCCAGCAGTCGCGACAGGGGGTTACGGAACACTGAAGCTTTCTTT | CASSRDRGLRNTEAFF
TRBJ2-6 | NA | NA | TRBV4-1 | TGCGCCAGCCCTGACATTGGCTCTGGGGCCAACGTCCTGACTTTC | CASPDIGSGANVLTF
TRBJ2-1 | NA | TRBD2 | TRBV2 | TGTGCCAGCAGTGTAGTGGGGCGGACTAGCCAGGGGAATGAGCAGTTCTTC | CASSVVGRTSQGNEQFF
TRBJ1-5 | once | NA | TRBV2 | TGTGCCAGCAGCTCGGGCGGTTGGGGCTTGGGGCAGCCCCAGCATTTT | CASSSGGWGLGQPQHF
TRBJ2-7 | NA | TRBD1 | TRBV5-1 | TGCGCCAGCAGCTTGGTGGTCAGGGGGACCTACGAGCAGTACTTC | CASSLVVRGTYEQYF
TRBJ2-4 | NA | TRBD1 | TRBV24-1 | TGTGCCACCAGTGAAGGCCGACAGGGCCTAGCCAAAAACATTCAGTACTTC | CATSEGRQGLAKNIQYF
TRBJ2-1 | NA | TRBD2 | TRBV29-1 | TGCAGCGTTGCCTTTCGGGGGGGCTACAATGAGCAGTTCTTC | CSVAFRGGYNEQFF
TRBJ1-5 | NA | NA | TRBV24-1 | TGTGCCACCCGACGGGGGGGCAATCAGCCCCAGCATTTT | CATRRGGNQPQHF
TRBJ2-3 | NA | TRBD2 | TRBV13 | TGTGCCAGCAGCAGACTAGCGGGACTGGGTACTAGCACAGATACGCAGTATTTT | CASSRLAGLGTSTDTQYF
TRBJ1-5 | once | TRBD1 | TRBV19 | TGTGCCAGTAGTTACCGGGACAGGGAACAGCCCCAGCATTTT | CASSYRDREQPQHF
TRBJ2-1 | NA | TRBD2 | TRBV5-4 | TGTGCCAGCAGCTTACAAGCGGGAAATAATCGGGGTGAGCAGTTCTTC | CASSLQAGNNRGEQFF
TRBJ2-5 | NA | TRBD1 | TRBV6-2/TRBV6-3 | TGTGCCAGCAGTCGACAGGGTGGGACGGGAGAGACCCAGTACTTC | CASSRQGGTGETQYF
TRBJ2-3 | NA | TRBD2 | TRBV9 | TGTGCCAGCAGTCCTCTAGCGGGGGGCACAGATACGCAGTATTTT | CASSPLAGGTDTQYF
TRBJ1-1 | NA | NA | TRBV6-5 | TGTGCCAGCAGTTATGGACGGGAGAACACTGAAGCTTTCTTT | CASSYGRENTEAFF
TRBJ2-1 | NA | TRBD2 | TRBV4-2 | TGTGCCAGCAGCCAAGATAGCGGGAGTAGCTCCTACAATGAGCAGTTCTTC | CASSQDSGSSSYNEQFF
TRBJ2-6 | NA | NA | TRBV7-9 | TGTGCCAGCAGCTTAGACAGGGGGGCCAACGTCCTGACTTTC | CASSLDRGANVLTF
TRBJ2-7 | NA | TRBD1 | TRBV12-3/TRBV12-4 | TGTGCCAGCAGTCTGGACACAGGGGGCCACGAGTACTTC | CASSLDTGGHEYF
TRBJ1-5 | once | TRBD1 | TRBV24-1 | TGTGCCACCAGTGACCAAGACAGGGGGCTAGGTCAGCCCCAGCATTTT | CATSDQDRGLGQPQHF
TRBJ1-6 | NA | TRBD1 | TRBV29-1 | TGCAGCGCCAGGACAGGGTTAAATTCACCCCTCCACTTT | CSARTGLNSPLHF
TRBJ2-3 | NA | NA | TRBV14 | TGTGCCAGCAGCCAAGACGATGCAAGCGGATACCACTCAGGAACAGATACGCAGTATTTT | CASSQDDASGYHSGTDTQYF
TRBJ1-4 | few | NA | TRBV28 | TGTGCCAGCAGTTTTTCGGTGAATGAAAAACTGTTTTTT | CASSFSVNEKLFF
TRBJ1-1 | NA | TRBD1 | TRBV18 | TGTGCCAGCTCACTTCTGGACTATGGGACAGAGAACACTGAAGCTTTCTTT | CASSLLDYGTENTEAFF
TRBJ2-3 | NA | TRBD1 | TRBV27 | TGTGCCAGCTCCGACAGGGGGCTGGTAGTCACAGATACGCAGTATTTT | CASSDRGLVVTDTQYF
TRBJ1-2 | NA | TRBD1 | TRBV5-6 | TGTGCCAGCAGCTCGAGGAGATTAATTCGCCCGGGACAGTCGGGGGGCTACACCTTC | CASSSRRLIRPGQSGGYTF
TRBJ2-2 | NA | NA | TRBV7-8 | TGTGCCAGCAGCACGAGGGCCTTAACCGGGGAGCTGTTTTTT | CASSTRALTGELFF
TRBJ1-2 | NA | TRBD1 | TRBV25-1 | TGTGCCAGCAGTGAATGGGGTCGACAGGGCCATGGCTACACCTTC | CASSEWGRQGHGYTF
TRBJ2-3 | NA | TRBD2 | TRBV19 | TGTGCCAGTACTACGACTAGCGGGAGGGCAGATACGCAGTATTTT | CASTTTSGRADTQYF
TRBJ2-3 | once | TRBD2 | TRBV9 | TGTGCCAGCAGCGTAGGGCTAGCGGGGGTCACTAGCACAGATACGCAGTATTTT | CASSVGLAGVTSTDTQYF
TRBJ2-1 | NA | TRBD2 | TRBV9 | TGTGCCAGCAGCGCCCAAGCTAGCGGGAGAATCTATGAGCAGTTCTTC | CASSAQASGRIYEQFF
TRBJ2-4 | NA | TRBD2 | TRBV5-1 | TGCGCCAGCAGCCCTGGACTAGCGGTTGTCGAGGCCAAAAACATTCAGTACTTC | CASSPGLAVVEAKNIQYF
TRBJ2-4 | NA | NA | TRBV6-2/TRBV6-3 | TGTGCCAGCAGTCACGGGATTGAGGGTGTAGCGAACATTCAGTACTTC | CASSHGIEGVANIQYF
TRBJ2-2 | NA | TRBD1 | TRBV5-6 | TGTGCCAGCAGCGGGACAGGGATGGCCGGGGAGCTGTTTTTT | CASSGTGMAGELFF
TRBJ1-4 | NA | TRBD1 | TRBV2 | TGTGCCAGCAGGGCCCGGACAGGGCATAATGAAAAACTGTTTTTT | CASRARTGHNEKLFF
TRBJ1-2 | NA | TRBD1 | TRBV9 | TGTGCCAGCAGCTCCGGGACAGGGGTCCACTATGGCTACACCTTC | CASSSGTGVHYGYTF
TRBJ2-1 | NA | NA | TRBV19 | TGTGCCAGTAGTAGGACTTTGGCCAATGAGCAGTTCTTC | CASSRTLANEQFF
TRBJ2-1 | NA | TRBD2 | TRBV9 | TGTGCCAGCAGCGTAGAGCCTAGCGGTTTCGGTTACGCTGAGCAGTTCTTC | CASSVEPSGFGYAEQFF
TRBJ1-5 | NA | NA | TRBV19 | TGTGCCAGTAGTATCGGGATAGGTAATCAGCCCCAGCATTTT | CASSIGIGNQPQHF
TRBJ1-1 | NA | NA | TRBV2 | TGTGCCAGCAGTGCATCCCGGACAGTACCAGACACTGAAGCTTTCTTT | CASSASRTVPDTEAFF
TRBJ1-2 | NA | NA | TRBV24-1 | TGTGCCACCAGTGATTTCGGGGACTATGGCTACACCTTC | CATSDFGDYGYTF
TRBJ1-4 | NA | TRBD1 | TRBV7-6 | TGTGCCAGCAGCTTAGGAGACAGGGGGCATCCTAATGAAAAACTGTTTTTT | CASSLGDRGHPNEKLFF
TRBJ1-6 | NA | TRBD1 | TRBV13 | TGTGCCAGCAGCTTAAGACAGGGGGGCTATAATTCACCCCTCCACTTT | CASSLRQGGYNSPLHF
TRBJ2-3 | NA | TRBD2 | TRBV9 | TGTGCCAGCAGCGTAGAGCGGGGGAGTGCATCGGCGCAGTATTTT | CASSVERGSASAQYF
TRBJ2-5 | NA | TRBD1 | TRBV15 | TGTGCCACCAGCAGAGACAGGGGGCAAGAGACCCAGTACTTC | CATSRDRGQETQYF